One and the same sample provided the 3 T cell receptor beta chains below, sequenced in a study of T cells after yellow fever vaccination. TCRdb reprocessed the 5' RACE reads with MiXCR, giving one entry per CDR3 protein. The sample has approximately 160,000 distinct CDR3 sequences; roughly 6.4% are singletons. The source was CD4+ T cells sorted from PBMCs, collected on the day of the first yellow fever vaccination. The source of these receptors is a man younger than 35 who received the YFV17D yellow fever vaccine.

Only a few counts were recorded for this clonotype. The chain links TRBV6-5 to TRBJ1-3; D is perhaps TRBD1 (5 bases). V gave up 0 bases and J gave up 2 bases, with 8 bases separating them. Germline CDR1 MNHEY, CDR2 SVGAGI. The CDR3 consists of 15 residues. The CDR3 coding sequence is TGTGCCAGCAGTTACTCGATCAGGGCTGGAAACACCATATATTTT. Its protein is CASSYSIRAGNTIYF.

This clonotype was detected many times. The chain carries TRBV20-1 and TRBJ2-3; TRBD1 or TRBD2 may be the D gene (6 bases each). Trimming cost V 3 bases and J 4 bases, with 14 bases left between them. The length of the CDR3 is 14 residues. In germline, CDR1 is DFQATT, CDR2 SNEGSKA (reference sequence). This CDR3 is CSARRTGASDTQYF. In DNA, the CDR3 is TGCAGTGCTAGGCGTACGGGGGCGTCAGATACGCAGTATTTT.

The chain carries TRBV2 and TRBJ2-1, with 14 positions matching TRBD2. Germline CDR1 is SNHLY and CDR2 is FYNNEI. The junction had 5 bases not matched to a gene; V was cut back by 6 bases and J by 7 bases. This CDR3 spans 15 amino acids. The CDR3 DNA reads TGTGCCAGCAGGAGACTAGCGGGGGGGGGGAATGAGCAGTTCTTC. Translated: CASRRLAGGGNEQFF. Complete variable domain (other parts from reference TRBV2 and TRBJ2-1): EPEVTQTPSHQVTQMGQEVILRCVPISNHLYFYWYRQILGQKVEFLVSFYNNEISEKSEIFDDQFSVERPDGSNFTLKIRSTKLEDSAMYFCASRRLAGGGNEQFFGPGTRLTVL.